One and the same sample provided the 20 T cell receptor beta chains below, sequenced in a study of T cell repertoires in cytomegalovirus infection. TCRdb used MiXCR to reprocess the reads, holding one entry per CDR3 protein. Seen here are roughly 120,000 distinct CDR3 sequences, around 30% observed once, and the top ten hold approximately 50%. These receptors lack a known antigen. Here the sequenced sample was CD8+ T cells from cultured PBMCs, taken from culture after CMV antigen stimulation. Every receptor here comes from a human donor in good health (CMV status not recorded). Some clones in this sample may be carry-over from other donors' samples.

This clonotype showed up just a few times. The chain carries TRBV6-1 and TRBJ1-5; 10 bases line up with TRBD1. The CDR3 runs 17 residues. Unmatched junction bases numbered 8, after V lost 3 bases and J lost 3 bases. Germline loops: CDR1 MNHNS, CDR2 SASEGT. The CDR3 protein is CASSEYRDRGYNQPQHF. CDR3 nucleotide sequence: TGTGCCAGCAGTGAGTACCGGGACAGGGGCTACAATCAGCCCCAGCATTTT.

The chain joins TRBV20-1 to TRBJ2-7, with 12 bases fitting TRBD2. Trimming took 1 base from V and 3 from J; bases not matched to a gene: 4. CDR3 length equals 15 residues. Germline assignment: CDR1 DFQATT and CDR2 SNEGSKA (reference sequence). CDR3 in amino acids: CSARVTSGGFYEQYF. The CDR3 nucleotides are TGCAGTGCTAGAGTAACTAGCGGGGGGTTCTACGAGCAGTACTTC.

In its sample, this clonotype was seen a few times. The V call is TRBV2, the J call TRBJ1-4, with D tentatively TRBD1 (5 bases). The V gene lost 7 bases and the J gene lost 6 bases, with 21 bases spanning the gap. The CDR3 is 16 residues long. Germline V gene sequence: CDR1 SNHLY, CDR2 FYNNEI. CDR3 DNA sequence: TGTGCCAGCAACTCCGGTCAGGGAGTCTTCTATGAAAAACTGTTTTTT. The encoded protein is CASNSGQGVFYEKLFF.

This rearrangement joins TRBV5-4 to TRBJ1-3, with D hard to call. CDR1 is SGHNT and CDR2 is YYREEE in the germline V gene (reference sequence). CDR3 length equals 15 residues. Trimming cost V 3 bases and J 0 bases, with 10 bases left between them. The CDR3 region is CASSSTYLSGNTIYF. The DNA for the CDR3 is TGTGCCAGCAGCTCGACATACCTCTCTGGAAACACCATATATTTT. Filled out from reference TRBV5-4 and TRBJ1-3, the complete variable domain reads ETGVTQSPTHLIKTRGQQVTLRCSSQSGHNTVSWYQQALGQGPQFIFQYYREEENGRGNFPPRFSGLQFPNYSSELNVNALELDDSALYLCASSSTYLSGNTIYFGEGSWLTVV.

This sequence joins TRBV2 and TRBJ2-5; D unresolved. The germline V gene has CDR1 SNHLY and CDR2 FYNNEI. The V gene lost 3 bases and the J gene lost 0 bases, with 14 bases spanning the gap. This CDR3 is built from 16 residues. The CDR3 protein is CASSDALLSHQETQYF. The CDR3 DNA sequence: TGTGCCAGCAGTGACGCACTCCTGAGTCACCAAGAGACCCAGTACTTC. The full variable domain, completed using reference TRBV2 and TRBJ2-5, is EPEVTQTPSHQVTQMGQEVILRCVPISNHLYFYWYRQILGQKVEFLVSFYNNEISEKSEIFDDQFSVERPDGSNFTLKIRSTKLEDSAMYFCASSDALLSHQETQYFGPGTRLLVL.

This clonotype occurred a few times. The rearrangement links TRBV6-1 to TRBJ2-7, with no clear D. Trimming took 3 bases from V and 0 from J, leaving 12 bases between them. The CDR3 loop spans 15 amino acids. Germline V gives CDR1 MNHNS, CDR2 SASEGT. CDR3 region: CASSEVETSSYEQYF. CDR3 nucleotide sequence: TGTGCCAGCAGTGAGGTAGAGACAAGCTCCTACGAGCAGTACTTC.

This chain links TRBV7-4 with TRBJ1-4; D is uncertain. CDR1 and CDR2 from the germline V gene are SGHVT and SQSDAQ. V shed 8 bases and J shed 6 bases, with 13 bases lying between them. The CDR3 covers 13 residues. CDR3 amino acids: CASQGRIDEKLFF. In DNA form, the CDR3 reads TGTGCCAGCCAAGGACGGATAGATGAAAAACTGTTTTTT.

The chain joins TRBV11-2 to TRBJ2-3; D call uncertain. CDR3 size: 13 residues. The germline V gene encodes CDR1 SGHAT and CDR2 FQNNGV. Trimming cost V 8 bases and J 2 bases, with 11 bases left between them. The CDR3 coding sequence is TGTGCCAGCGGGCTTGGTACCACAGATACGCAGTATTTT. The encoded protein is CASGLGTTDTQYF.

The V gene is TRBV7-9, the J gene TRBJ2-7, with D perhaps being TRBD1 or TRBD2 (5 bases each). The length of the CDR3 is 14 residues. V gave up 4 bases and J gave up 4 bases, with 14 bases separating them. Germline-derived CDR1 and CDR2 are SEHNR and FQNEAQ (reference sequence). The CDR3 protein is CASSSHGDVYEQYF. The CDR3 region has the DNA TGTGCCAGCAGCTCACACGGGGACGTGTACGAGCAGTACTTC.

In DNA form, the CDR3 reads TGTGCCAGCAGCACAGTAAACTATGGCTACACCTTC. Amino acid sequence: CASSTVNYGYTF. The genes are TRBV6-1 and TRBJ1-2; D call uncertain. V was trimmed by 6 bases and J by 2 bases, leaving 7 bases between them. Germline V CDR1 and CDR2: MNHNS, SASEGT. The CDR3 has 12 residues.

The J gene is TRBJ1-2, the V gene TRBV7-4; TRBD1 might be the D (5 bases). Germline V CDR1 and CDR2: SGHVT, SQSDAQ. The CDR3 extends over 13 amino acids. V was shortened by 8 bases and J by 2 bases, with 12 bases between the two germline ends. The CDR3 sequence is CASGGRTNYGYTF. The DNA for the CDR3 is TGTGCCAGCGGGGGTCGTACAAACTATGGCTACACCTTC. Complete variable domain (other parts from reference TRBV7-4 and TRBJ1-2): GAGVSQSPRYKVAKRGRDVALRCDSISGHVTLYWYRQTLGQGSEVLTYSQSDAQRDKSGRPSGRFSAERPERSVSTLKIQRTEQGDSAVYLCASGGRTNYGYTFGSGTRLTVV.

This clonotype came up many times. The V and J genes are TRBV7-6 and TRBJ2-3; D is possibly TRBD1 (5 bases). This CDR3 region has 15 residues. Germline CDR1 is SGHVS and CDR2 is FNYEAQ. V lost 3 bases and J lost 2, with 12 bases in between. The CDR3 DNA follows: TGTGCCAGCAGCTTGACAGAGATCTTCACAGATACGCAGTATTTT. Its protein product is CASSLTEIFTDTQYF.

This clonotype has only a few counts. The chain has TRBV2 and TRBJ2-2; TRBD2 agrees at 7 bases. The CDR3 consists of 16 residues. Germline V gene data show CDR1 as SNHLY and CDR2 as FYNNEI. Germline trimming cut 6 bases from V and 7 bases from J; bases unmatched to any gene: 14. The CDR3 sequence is CASSSWTSFGIGELFF. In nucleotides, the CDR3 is TGTGCCAGCAGCTCTTGGACTAGTTTCGGTATCGGGGAGCTGTTTTTT.

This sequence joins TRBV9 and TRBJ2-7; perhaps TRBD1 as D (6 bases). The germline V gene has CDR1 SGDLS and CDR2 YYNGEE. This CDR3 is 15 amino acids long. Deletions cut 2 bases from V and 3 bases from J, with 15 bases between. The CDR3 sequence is CASSVNTGSNYEQYF. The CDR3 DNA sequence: TGTGCCAGCAGCGTCAATACAGGGTCAAACTACGAGCAGTACTTC. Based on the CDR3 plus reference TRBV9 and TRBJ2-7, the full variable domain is DSGVTQTPKHLITATGQRVTLRCSPRSGDLSVYWYQQSLDQGLQFLIQYYNGEERAKGNILERFSAQQFPDLHSELNLSSLELGDSALYFCASSVNTGSNYEQYFGPGTRLTVT.

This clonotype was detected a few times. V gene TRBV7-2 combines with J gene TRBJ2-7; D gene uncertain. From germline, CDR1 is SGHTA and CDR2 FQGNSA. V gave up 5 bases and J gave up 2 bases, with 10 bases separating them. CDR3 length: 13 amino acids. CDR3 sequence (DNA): TGTGCCAGCAGCATGGCAGTTCCCTACGAGCAGTACTTC. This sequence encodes CASSMAVPYEQYF.

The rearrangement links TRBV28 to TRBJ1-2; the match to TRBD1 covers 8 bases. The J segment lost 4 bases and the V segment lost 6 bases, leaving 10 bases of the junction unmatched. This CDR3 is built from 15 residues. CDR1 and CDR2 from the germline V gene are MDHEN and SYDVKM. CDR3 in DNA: TGTGCCAGCAGCCGCACAGGGGGACACTTCTATGGCTACACCTTC. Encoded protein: CASSRTGGHFYGYTF.

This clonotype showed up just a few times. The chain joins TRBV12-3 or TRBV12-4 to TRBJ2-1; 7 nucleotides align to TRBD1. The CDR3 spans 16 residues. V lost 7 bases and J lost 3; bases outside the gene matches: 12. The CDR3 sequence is CASTPRTGQNYNEQFF. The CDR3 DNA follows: TGTGCCAGCACCCCCCGCACGGGACAGAACTACAATGAGCAGTTCTTC.

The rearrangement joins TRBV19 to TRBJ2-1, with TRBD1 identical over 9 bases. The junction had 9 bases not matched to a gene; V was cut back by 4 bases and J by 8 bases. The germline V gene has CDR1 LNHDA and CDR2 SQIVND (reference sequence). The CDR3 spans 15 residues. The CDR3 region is CASSKSGQGFYEQFF. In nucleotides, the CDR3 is TGTGCCAGTAGTAAATCTGGACAGGGGTTCTATGAGCAGTTCTTC.

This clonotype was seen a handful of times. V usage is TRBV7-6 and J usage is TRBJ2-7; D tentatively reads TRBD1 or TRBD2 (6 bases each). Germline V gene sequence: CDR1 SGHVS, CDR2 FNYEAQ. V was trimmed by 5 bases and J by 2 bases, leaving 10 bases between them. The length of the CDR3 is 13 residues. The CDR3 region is CASSPGGPYEQYF. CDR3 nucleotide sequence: TGTGCCAGCAGCCCTGGGGGGCCCTACGAGCAGTACTTC.

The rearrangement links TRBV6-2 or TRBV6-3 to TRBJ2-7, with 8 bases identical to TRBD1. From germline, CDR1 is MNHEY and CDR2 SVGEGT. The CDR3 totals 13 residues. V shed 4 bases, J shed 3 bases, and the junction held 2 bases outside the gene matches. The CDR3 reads CASSWDRSYEQYF. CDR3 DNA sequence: TGTGCCAGCAGTTGGGACAGGAGCTACGAGCAGTACTTC.